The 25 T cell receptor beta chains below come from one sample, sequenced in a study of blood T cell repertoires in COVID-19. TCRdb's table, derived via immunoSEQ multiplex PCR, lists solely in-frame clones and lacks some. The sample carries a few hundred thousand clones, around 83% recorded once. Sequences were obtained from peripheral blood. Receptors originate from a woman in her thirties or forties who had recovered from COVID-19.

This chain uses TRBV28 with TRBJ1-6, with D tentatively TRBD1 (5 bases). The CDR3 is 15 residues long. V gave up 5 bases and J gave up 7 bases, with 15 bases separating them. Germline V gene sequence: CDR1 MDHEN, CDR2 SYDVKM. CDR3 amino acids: CASSPPGGGNSPLHF. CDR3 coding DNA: TGTGCCAGCAGTCCACCGGGGGGAGGGAATTCACCCCTCCACTTT.

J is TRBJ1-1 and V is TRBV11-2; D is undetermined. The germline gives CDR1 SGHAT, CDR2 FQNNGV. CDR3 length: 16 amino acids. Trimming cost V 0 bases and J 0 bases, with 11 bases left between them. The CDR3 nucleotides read TGTGCCAGCAGCTTAGATCGGGTGGTCATGAACACTGAAGCTTTCTTT. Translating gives CASSLDRVVMNTEAFF.

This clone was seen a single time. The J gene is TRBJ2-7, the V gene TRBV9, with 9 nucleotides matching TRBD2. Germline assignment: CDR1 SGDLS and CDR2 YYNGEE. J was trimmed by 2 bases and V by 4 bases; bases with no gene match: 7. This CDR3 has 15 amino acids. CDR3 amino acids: CASSTSGGGAYEQYF. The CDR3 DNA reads TGTGCCAGCAGCACCAGTGGCGGGGGGGCCTACGAGCAGTACTTC.

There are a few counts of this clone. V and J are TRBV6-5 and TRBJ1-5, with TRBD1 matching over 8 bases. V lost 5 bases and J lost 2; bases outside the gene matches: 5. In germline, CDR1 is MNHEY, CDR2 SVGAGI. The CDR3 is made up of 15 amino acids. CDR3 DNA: TGTGCCAGCAGTCGACAGGGGACGGGCAATCAGCCCCAGCATTTT. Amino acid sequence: CASSRQGTGNQPQHF.

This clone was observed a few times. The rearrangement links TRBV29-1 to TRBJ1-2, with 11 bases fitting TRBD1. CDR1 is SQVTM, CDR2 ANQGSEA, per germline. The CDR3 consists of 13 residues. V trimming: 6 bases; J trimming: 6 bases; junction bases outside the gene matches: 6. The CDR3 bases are TGCAGCGTCCGGAGGACAGGGGGCCATGGCTACACCTTC. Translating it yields CSVRRTGGHGYTF.

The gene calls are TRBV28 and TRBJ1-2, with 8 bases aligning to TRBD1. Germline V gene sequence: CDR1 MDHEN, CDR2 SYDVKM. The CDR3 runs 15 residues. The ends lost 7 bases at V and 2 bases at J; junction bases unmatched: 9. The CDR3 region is CASTNYRGSNYGYTF. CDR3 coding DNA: TGTGCCAGCACCAACTACAGGGGGTCGAACTATGGCTACACCTTC.

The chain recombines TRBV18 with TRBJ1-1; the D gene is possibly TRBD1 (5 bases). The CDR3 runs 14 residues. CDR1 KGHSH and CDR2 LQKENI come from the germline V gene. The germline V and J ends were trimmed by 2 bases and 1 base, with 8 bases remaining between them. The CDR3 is CASSPSQGNTEAFF. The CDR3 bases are TGTGCCAGCTCACCAAGTCAGGGGAACACTGAAGCTTTCTTT.

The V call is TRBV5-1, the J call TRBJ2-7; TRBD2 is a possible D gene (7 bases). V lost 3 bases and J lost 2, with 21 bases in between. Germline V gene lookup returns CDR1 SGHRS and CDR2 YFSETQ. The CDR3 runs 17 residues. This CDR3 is CASSSGGARGGAYEQYF. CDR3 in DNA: TGCGCCAGCAGCTCTGGGGGGGCCAGAGGAGGCGCCTACGAGCAGTACTTC.

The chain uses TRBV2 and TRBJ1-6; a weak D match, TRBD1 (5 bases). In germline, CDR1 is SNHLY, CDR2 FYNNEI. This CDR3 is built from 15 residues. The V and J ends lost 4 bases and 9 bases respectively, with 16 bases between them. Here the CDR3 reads CASSVRQPKGSPLHF. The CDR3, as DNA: TGTGCCAGCAGTGTTCGACAGCCCAAGGGTTCACCCCTCCACTTT.

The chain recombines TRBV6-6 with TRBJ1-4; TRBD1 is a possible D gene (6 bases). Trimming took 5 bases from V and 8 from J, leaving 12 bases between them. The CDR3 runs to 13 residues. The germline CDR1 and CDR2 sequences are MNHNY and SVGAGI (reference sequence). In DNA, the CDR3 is TGTGCCAGCAGTACAGGGCAGGAGGAAAAACTGTTTTTT. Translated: CASSTGQEEKLFF.

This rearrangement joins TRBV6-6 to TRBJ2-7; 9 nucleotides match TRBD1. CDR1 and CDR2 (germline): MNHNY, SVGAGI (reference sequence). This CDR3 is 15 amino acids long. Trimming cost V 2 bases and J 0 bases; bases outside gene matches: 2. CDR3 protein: CASSYGQGRSYEQYF. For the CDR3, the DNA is TGTGCCAGCAGTTACGGACAGGGGCGCTCCTACGAGCAGTACTTC.

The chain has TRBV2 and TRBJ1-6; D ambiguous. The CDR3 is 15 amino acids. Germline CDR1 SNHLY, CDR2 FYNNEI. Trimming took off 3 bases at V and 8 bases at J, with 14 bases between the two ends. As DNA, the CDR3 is TGTGCCAGCAGTGAGAATGAGGTGAGGTATTCACCCCTCCACTTT. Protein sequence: CASSENEVRYSPLHF.

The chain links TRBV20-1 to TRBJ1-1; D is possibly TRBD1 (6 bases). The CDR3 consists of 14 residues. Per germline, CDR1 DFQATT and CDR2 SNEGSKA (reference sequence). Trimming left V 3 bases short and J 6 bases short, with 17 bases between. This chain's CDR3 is CSASRGGGAPEAFF. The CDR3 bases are TGCAGTGCTAGTCGGGGCGGGGGGGCTCCTGAAGCTTTCTTT.

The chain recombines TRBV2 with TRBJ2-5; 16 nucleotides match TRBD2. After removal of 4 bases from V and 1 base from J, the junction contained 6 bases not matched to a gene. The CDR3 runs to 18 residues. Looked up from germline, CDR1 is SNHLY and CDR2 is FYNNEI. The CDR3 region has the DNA TGTGCCAGCAGTGGGTCGGGACTAGCGGGGGGGCCCCAAGAGACCCAGTACTTC. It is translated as CASSGSGLAGGPQETQYF.

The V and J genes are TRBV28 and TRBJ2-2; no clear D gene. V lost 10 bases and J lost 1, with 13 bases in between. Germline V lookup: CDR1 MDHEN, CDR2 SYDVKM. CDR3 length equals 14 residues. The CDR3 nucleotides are TGTGCCACCCTCGGCGGCAGGAACACCGGGGAGCTGTTTTTT. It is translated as CATLGGRNTGELFF.

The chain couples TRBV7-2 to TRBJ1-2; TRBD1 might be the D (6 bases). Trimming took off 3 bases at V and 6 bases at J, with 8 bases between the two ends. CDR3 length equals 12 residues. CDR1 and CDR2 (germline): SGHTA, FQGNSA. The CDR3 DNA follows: TGTGCCAGCAGCTTGGGGGCGGATGGCTACACCTTC. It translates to CASSLGADGYTF.

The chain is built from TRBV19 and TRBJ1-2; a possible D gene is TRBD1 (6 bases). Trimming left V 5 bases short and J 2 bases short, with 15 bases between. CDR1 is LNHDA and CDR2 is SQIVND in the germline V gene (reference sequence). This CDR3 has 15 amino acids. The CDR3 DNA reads TGTGCCAGTAGTCCCGCCGACAGGCTAAACTATGGCTACACCTTC. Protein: CASSPADRLNYGYTF.

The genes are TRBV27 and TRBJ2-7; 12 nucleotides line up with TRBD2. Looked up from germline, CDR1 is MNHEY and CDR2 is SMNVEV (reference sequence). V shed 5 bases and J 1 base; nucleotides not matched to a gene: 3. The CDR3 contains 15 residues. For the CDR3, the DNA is TGTGCCAGCAGTCCAGGACTAGCGGGGTCCTACGAGCAGTACTTC. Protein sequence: CASSPGLAGSYEQYF.

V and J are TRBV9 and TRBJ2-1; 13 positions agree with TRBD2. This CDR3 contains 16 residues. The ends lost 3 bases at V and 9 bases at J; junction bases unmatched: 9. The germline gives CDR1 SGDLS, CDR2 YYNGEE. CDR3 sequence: CASSGRLAGGMVEQFF. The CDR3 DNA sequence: TGTGCCAGCAGCGGCAGACTAGCGGGGGGAATGGTTGAGCAGTTCTTC.

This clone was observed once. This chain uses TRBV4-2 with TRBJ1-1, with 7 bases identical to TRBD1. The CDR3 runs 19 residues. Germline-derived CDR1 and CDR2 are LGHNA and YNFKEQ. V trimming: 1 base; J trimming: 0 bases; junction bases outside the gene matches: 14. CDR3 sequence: CASSQAGNRGRGLNTEAFF. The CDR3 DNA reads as TGTGCCAGCAGCCAAGCCGGGAACAGGGGAAGAGGGTTGAACACTGAAGCTTTCTTT.

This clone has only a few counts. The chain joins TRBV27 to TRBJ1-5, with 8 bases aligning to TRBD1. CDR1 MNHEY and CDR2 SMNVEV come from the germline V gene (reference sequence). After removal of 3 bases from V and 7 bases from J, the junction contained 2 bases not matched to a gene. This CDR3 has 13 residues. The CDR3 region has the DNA TGTGCCAGCAGTTTCCAGGGGGCCCAGCCCCAGCATTTT. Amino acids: CASSFQGAQPQHF.

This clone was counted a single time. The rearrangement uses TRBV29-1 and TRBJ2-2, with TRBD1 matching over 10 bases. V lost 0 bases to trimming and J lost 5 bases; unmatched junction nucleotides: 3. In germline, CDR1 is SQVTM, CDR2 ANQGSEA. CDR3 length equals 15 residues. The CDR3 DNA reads TGCAGCGTTGAAGATGACAGGGGGCGAACCGGGGAGCTGTTTTTT. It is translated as CSVEDDRGRTGELFF.

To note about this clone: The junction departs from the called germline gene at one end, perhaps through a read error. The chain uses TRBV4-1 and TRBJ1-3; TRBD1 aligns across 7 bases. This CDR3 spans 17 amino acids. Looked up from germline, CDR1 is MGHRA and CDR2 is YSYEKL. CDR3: CASSQVWDRLSRNTIYF. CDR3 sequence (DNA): TGCGCCAGCAGCCAAGTGTGGGACAGACTCTCTCGAAACACCATATATTTT.

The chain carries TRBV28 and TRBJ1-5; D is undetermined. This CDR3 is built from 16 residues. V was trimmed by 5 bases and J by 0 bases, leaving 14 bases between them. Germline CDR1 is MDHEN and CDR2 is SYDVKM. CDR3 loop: CASSPSTLNSNQPQHF. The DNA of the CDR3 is TGTGCCAGCAGTCCATCGACACTGAATAGCAATCAGCCCCAGCATTTT.

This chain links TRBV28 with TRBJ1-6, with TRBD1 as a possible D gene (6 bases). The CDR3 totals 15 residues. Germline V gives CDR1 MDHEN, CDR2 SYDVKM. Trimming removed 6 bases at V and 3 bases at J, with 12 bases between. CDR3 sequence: CASRTYRVYNSPLHF. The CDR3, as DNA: TGTGCCAGCAGAACCTACAGGGTCTATAATTCACCCCTCCACTTT.